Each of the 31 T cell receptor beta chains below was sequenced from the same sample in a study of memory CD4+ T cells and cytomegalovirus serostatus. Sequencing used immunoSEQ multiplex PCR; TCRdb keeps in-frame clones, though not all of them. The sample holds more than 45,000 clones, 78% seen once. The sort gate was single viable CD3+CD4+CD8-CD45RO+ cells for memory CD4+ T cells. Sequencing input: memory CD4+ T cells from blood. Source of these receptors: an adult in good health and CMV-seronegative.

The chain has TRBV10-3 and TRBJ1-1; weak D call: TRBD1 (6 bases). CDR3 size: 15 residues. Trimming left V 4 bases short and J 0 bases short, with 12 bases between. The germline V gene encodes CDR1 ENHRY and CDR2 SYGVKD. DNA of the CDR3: TGTGCCATCAGTGGACGAACAGGGATGAACACTGAAGCTTTCTTT. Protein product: CAISGRTGMNTEAFF.

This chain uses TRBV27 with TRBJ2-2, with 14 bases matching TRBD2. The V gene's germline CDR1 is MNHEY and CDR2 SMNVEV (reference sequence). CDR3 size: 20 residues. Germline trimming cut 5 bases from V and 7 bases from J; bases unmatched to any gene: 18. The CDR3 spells CASSLTSRARLAGGNGELFF. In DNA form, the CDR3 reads TGTGCCAGCAGTCTAACAAGCCGTGCCCGACTAGCGGGAGGGAACGGGGAGCTGTTTTTT.

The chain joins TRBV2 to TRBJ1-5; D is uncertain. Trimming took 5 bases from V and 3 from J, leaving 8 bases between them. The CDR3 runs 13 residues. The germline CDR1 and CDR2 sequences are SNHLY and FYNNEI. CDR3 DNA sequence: TGTGCCAGCAGTCGGAGAACCAATCAGCCCCAGCATTTT. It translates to CASSRRTNQPQHF.

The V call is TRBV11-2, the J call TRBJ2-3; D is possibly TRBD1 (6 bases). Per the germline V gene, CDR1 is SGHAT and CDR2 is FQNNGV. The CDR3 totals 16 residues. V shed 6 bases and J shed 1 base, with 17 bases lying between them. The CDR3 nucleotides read TGTGCCAGCAGTTTGGGACCAGGGGAGCGCACAGATACGCAGTATTTT. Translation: CASSLGPGERTDTQYF.

CDR3 nucleotide sequence: TGTGCCAGCAGCGCGGGACAAAGGTCTGGCTACACCTTC. Translating gives CASSAGQRSGYTF. The chain couples TRBV9 to TRBJ1-2; a possible D gene is TRBD1 (6 bases). The ends were cut back, 3 bases at V and 7 bases at J, with 13 bases in the middle. The CDR3 runs to 13 residues. Germline V gives CDR1 SGDLS, CDR2 YYNGEE.

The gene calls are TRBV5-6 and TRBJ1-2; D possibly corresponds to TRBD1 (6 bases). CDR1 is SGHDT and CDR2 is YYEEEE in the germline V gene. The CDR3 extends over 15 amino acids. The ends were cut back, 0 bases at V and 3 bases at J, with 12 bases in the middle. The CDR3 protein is CASSLGAGADYGYTF. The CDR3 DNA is TGTGCCAGCAGCTTGGGGGCAGGGGCTGACTATGGCTACACCTTC.

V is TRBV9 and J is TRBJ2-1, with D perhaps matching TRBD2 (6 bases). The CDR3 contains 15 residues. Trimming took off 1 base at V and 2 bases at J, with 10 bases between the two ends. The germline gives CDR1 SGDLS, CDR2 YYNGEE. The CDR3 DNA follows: TGTGCCAGCAGCGTATTCGGGGAGGCCTACAATGAGCAGTTCTTC. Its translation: CASSVFGEAYNEQFF.

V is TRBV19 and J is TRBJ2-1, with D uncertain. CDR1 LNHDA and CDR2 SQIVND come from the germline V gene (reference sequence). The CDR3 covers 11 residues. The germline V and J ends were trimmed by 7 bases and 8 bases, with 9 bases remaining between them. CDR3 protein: CASTVRDEQFF. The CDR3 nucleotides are TGTGCCAGTACGGTTAGGGATGAGCAGTTCTTC.

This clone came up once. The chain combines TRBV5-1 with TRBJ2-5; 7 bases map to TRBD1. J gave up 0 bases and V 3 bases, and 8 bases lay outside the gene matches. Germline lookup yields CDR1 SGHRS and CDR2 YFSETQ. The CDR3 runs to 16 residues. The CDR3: CASSWTGTDNQETQYF. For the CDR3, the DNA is TGCGCCAGCAGCTGGACCGGGACAGACAACCAAGAGACCCAGTACTTC.

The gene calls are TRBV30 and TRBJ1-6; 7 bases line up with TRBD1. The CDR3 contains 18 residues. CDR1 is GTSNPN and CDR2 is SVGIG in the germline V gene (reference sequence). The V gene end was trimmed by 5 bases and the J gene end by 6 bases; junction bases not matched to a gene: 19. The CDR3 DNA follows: TGTGCCTGGTCCCTCCGTATGTGGGACAGTAGAAGTAATTCACCCCTCCACTTT. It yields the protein CAWSLRMWDSRSNSPLHF.

The CDR3 region has the DNA TGCAGTGCTGGGCAGGGTTATGAGCAGTTCTTC. This encodes CSAGQGYEQFF. The chain employs TRBV20-1 and TRBJ2-1; D is possibly TRBD1 (5 bases). Between the trimmed V and J ends, which lost 5 bases and 8 bases, there was a span of 10 bases. Looked up from germline, CDR1 is DFQATT and CDR2 is SNEGSKA (reference sequence). CDR3 length: 11 residues.

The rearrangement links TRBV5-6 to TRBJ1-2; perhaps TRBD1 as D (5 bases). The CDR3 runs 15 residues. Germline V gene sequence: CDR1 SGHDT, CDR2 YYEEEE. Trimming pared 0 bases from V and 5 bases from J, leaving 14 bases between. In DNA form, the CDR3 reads TGTGCCAGCAGCTTGGAGACAGTCCCCAGGTATGGCTACACCTTC. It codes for CASSLETVPRYGYTF.

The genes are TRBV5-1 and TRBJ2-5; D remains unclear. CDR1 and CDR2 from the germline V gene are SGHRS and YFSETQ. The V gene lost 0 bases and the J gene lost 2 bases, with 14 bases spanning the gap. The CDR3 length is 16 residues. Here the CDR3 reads CASSLARRVPQETQYF. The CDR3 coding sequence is TGCGCCAGCAGCTTGGCCCGACGGGTCCCTCAAGAGACCCAGTACTTC.

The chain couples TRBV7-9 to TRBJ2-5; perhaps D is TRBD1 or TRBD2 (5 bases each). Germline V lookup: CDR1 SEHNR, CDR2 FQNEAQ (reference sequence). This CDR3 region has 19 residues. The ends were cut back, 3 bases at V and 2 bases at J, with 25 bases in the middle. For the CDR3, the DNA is TGTGCCAGCAGCTTTCGGGTTGGGACCTCCTGGGTCGTACAAGAGACCCAGTACTTC. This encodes CASSFRVGTSWVVQETQYF.

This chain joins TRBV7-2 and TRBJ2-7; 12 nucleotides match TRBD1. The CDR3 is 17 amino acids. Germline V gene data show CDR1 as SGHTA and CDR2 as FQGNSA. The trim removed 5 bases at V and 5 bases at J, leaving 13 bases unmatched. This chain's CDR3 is CASSRVVVGQGANEQYF. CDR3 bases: TGTGCCAGCAGCAGGGTGGTCGTGGGACAGGGGGCTAACGAGCAGTACTTC.

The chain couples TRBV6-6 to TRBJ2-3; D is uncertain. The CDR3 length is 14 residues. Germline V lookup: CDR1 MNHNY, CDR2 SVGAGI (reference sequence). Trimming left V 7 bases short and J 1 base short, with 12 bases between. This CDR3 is CASIGSLGTDTQYF. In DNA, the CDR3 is TGTGCCAGCATAGGGTCTTTGGGCACAGATACGCAGTATTTT.

The CDR3 loop is CASSSPLSTNEKLFF. CDR3 coding DNA: TGTGCCAGCAGTTCCCCACTCAGCACTAATGAAAAACTGTTTTTT. The chain combines TRBV28 with TRBJ1-4; D remains ambiguous. Germline assignment: CDR1 MDHEN and CDR2 SYDVKM. With 4 bases removed from V and 2 bases from J, the gap between germline ends came to 11 bases. This CDR3 comprises 15 residues.

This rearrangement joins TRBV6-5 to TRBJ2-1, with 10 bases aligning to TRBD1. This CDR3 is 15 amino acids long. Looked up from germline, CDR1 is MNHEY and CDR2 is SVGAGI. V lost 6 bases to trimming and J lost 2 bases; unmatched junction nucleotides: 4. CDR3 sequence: CASSLDRGPYNEQFF. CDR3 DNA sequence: TGTGCCAGCAGCCTTGACAGGGGGCCCTACAATGAGCAGTTCTTC.

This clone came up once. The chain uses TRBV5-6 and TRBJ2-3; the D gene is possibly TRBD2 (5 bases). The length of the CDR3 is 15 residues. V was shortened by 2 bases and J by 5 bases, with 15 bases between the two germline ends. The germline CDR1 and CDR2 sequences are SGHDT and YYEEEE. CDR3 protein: CASSFSYSGEDTQYF. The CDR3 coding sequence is TGTGCCAGCAGCTTTTCTTACTCCGGGGAAGATACGCAGTATTTT. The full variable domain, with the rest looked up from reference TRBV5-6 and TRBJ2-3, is DAGVTQSPTHLIKTRGQQVTLRCSPKSGHDTVSWYQQALGQGPQFIFQYYEEEERQRGNFPDRFSGHQFPNYSSELNVNALLLGDSALYLCASSFSYSGEDTQYFGPGTRLTVL.

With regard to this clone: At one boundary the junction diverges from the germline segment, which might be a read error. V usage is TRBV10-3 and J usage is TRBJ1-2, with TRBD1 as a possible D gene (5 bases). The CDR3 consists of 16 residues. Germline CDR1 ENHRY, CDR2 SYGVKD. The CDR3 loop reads CAISESIAQGNYGYTF. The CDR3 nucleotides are TGTGCCATCAGCGAGTCGATAGCCCAGGGTAACTATGGCTACACCTTC.

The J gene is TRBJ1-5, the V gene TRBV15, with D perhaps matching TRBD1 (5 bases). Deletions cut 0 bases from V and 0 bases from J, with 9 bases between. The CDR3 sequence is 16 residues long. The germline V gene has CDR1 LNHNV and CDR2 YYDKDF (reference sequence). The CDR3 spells CATSRDGGYSNQPQHF. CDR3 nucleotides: TGTGCCACCAGCAGAGATGGGGGGTATAGCAATCAGCCCCAGCATTTT.

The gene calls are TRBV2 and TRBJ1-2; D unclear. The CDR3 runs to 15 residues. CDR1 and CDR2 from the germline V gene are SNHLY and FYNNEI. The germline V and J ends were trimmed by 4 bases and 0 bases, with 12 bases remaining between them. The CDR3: CASSVFQTTNYGYTF. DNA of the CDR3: TGTGCCAGCAGTGTATTTCAGACAACTAACTATGGCTACACCTTC.

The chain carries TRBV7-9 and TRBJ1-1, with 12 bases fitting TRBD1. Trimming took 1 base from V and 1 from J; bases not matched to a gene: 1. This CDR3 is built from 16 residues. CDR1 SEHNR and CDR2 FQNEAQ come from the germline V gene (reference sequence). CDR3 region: CASSLGGQGANTEAFF. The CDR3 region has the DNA TGTGCCAGCAGCTTAGGGGGACAGGGGGCGAACACTGAAGCTTTCTTT.

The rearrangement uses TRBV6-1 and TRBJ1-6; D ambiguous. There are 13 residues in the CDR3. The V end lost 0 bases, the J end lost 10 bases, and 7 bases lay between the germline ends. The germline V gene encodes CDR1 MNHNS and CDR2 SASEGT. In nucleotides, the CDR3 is TGTGCCAGCAGTGAAGCCTTCGAATCACCCCTCCACTTT. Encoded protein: CASSEAFESPLHF.

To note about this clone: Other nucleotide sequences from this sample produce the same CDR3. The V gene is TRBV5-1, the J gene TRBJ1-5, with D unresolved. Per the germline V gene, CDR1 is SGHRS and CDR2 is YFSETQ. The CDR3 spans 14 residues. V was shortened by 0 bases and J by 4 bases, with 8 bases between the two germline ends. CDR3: CASSLEGNNQPQHF. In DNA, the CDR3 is TGCGCCAGCAGCTTGGAAGGAAATAATCAGCCCCAGCATTTT.

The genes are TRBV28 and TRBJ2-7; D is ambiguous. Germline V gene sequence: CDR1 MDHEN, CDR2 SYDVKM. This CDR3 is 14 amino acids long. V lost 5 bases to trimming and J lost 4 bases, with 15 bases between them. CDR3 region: CASSPGGYVYEQYF. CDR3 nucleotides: TGTGCCAGCAGTCCAGGTGGCTATGTGTACGAGCAGTACTTC.

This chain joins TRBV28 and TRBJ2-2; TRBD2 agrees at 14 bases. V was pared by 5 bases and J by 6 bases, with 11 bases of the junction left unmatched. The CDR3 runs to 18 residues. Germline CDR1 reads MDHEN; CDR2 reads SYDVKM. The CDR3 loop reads CASSGSGTSGRGAGELFF. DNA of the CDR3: TGTGCCAGCAGTGGCTCCGGGACTAGCGGGAGAGGGGCCGGGGAGCTGTTTTTT.

The CDR3 sequence is CASSSWTGPGYTF. CDR3 DNA: TGTGCCAGCAGCTCTTGGACAGGGCCCGGCTACACCTTC. This chain connects TRBV7-9 to TRBJ1-2; 8 bases match TRBD1. Germline V gives CDR1 SEHNR, CDR2 FQNEAQ (reference sequence). This CDR3 is built from 13 residues. J gave up 8 bases and V 4 bases, and 6 bases lay outside the gene matches.

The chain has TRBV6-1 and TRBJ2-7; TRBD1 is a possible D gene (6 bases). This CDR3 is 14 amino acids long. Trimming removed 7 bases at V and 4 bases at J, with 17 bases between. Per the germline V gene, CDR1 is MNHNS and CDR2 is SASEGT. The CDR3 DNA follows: TGTGCCAGCACTCTCGCCCCAGGGGCGTACGAGCAGTACTTC. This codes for CASTLAPGAYEQYF.

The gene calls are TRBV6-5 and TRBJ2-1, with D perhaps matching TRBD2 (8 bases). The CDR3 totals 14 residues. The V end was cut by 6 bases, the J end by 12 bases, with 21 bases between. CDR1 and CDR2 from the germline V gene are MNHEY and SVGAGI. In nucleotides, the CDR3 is TGTGCCAGCAGACGACAGGGACTAGAAGGTCGGCAGTTCTTC. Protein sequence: CASRRQGLEGRQFF.

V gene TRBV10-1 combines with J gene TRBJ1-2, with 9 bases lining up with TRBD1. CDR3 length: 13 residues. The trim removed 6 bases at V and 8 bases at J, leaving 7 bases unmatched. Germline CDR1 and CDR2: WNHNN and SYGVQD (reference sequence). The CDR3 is CASSLQGAPGYTF. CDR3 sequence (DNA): TGCGCCAGCAGCTTACAGGGGGCGCCCGGCTACACCTTC.